This T cell receptor (beta chain) was sequenced in a study of CD8+CD57+ T cells in acquired aplastic anemia. Turning to the study itself: Sorted CD4+ and CD8+ cells gave an average of about 3 ug of DNA.

It was genomic DNA that served as the template for profiling TCR beta VDJ and CDR3. TCRdb itself ran the reads through MiXCR, one entry per CDR3 protein. There are 250,000 to 300,000 distinct CDR3 sequences in the sample; about 50% occur only once, and 1.3% lies in the top ten. Patients sequenced had flow cytometry evidence of CD8+CD57+ cell expansion. Severe acquired aplastic anemia affected all patients. There was no therapy given to any patient before the blood sampling took place. As to this clonotype: The antigen remains unidentified.

Germline loops: CDR1 LNHDA, CDR2 SQIVND (reference sequence). The CDR3 has 16 residues. V trimming: 5 bases; J trimming: 9 bases; junction bases outside the gene matches: 12. Points from the study as a whole: Both patients and controls carried the same twenty-nine CD8+ CDR3 sequences.

The chain combines TRBV19 with TRBJ1-6; 8 nucleotides line up with TRBD1. Sequencing was done on a sample of sorted CD4+, CD8+, or CD8+CD57+ T cells (not recorded which) from PBMCs. The TCR originated in a human donor with aplastic anemia. The CDR3 coding sequence is TGTGCCAGTAGTTCTCCTCCCGGGACAGGTGCTTCACCCCTCCACTTT. This gives the protein CASSSPPGTGASPLHF.